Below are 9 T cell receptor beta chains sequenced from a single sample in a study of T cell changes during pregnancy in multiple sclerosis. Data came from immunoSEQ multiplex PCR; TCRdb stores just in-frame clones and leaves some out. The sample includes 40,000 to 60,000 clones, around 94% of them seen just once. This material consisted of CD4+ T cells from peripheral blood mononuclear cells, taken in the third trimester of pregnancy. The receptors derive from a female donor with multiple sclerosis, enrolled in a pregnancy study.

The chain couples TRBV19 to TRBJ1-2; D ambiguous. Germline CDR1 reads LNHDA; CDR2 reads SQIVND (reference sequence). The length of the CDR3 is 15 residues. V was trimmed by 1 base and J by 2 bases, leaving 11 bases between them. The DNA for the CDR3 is TGTGCCAGTAGTATAGGTGGGAGCCAAAACTATGGCTACACCTTC. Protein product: CASSIGGSQNYGYTF.

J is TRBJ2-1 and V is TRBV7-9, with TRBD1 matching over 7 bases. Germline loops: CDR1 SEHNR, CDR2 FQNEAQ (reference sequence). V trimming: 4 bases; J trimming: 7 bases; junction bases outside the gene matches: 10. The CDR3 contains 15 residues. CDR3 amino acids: CASSYDRESRNEQFF. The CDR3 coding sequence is TGTGCCAGCAGCTACGACAGGGAGTCCCGTAATGAGCAGTTCTTC. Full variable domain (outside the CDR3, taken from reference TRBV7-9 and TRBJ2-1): DTGVSQNPRHKITKRGQNVTFRCDPISEHNRLYWYRQTLGQGPEFLTYFQNEAQLEKSRLLSDRFSAERPKGSFSTLEIQRTEQGDSAMYLCASSYDRESRNEQFFGPGTRLTVL.

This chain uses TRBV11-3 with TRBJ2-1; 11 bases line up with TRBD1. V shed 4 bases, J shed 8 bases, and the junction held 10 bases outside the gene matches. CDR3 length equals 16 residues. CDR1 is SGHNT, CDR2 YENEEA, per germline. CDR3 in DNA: TGTGCCAGCAGCTCCGGAGCGGGACAGGGGGACTATGAGCAGTTCTTC. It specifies CASSSGAGQGDYEQFF.

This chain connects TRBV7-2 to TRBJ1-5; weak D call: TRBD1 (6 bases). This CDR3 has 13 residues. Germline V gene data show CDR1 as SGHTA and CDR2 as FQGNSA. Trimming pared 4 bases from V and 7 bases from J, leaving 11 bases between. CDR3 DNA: TGTGCCAGCAGCTCGTACAGGGAACAGCCCCAGCATTTT. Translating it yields CASSSYREQPQHF.

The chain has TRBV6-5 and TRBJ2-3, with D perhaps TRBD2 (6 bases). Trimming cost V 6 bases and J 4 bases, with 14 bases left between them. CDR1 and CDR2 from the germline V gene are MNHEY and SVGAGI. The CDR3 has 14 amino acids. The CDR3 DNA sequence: TGTGCCAGCAGACGGGGGACGGAGGCAGATACGCAGTATTTT. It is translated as CASRRGTEADTQYF.

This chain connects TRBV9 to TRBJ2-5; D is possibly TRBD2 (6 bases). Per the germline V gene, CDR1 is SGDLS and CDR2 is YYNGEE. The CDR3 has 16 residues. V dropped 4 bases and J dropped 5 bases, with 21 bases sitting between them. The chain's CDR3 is CASSRTGEPGSETQYF. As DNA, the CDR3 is TGTGCCAGCAGCCGTACGGGGGAACCAGGCAGCGAGACCCAGTACTTC.

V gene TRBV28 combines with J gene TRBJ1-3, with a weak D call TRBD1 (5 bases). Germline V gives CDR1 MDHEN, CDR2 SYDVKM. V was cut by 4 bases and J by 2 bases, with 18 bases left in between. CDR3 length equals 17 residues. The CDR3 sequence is CASSSAWGVGAGNTIYF. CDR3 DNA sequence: TGTGCCAGCAGTTCGGCTTGGGGGGTTGGGGCTGGAAACACCATATATTTT.

CDR3 sequence: CASSYGAGGQPQHF. DNA for the CDR3: TGTGCCAGCAGTTACGGGGCAGGGGGCCAGCCCCAGCATTTT. The chain recombines TRBV6-6 with TRBJ1-5, with 8 nucleotides matching TRBD1. J was trimmed by 7 bases and V by 2 bases; bases with no gene match: 4. The CDR3 totals 14 residues. Germline V gene sequence: CDR1 MNHNY, CDR2 SVGAGI (reference sequence).

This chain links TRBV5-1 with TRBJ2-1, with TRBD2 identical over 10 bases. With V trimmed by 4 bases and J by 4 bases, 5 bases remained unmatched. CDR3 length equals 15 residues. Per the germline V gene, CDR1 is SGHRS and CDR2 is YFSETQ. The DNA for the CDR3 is TGCGCCAGCAGCGCAAGCGGGGGGGCATACAATGAGCAGTTCTTC. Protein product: CASSASGGAYNEQFF.